This TCR beta chain derives from a study of cytomegalovirus exposure and HLA in healthy donors. Study summary: Caucasian-associated ancestry cluster membership applied to about 77% of under 450 genotyped donors.

PCR used 60 Vbeta primers and 13 Jbeta primers. Libraries were prepared by immunoSEQ multiplex PCR; TCRdb keeps only in-frame clonotypes and omits some of them. The sample lists about 120,000 clones, 65% to 80% occurring once. General study points: Donor immune exposure was known only as CMV serostatus.

Details on this clone: Its antigen is not known.

This CDR3 is built from 14 residues. Per the germline V gene, CDR1 is LNHDA and CDR2 is SQIVND (reference sequence). V was pared by 5 bases and J by 9 bases, with 16 bases between. Sequences were obtained from PBMCs. The sequence was collected from a female donor in good health and CMV-seronegative. V usage is TRBV19 and J usage is TRBJ2-2; a weak D match, TRBD2 (5 bases). The CDR3 bases are TGTGCCAGTAGTCCCGCGGTGAGGGTACGGGAGCTGTTTTTT. This sequence encodes CASSPAVRVRELFF.